This T cell receptor beta chain was sequenced in a study of T cells after posttransplantation cyclophosphamide (dated by TCRdb to the mid-2010s). Turning to the overall study: T cell repertoire reconstitution was tracked by TRB sequencing after myeloablative bone marrow transplantation in which posttransplantation cyclophosphamide was used as GVHD prophylaxis. In 3 patients, TRB sequencing was also performed on up to roughly 3 more blood samples taken 2 to 5.2 years after transplant, and in several patients, pretransplant blood was also TRB-sequenced. Samples from fewer than 40 PTCy-treated patients and under 20 related bone marrow donors of those patients were subjected to antigen receptor sequencing. Blood from every one of the 30 or so PTCy patients who had 1-year posttransplant specimens underwent TRB sequencing. Public TRB sequences were compared against a database of over 3,600 sequences linked to responses to pathogens, tumor antigens, self-antigens and alloantigens. Because TRA and TRB clonality correlated tightly in roughly nine samples, later TCR analyses were limited to TRB. The paper as a whole reports these results and caveats: At 1-2 months, donor-recipient similarity was low but rose over the first year, and the later blood repertoires were often dominated by donor CD8+ memory clones. Across fewer than 50 patients, TRB clonality was highly associated with recipient CMV seropositivity and CMV reactivation, and diversity in PTCy patients was similar to diversity in CNI/methotrexate controls. The TRB repertoires of T cells infiltrating skin or the GI tract showed only limited overlap with the TRB repertoires found in blood.

Measured from the cysteine to the phenylalanine, the CDR3 is 14 residues long. The read is trimmed to its CDR3 DNA, 42 bases read in frame from base 1. Reading the germline V gene (reference sequence) gives CDR1 LNHDA and CDR2 SQIVND. Trimmed from V: 10 bases; trimmed from J: 8 bases; junction bases lacking a gene match: 9. Within its sample, this clone is medium-sized (0.01 to 0.1%). The antigen it binds to is not known. It has no much larger one-base neighbor in the sample; base qualities were not kept. Genomic DNA was the input for TRB sequencing, which was run either with the immunoSEQ assay at survey resolution or with the hsTCRB kit. As for the authors' bioinformatics: The immunoSEQ software handled the initial read processing, while the LymphoSeq R package was used for the repertoire analyses. Clonality was computed as 1 minus normalized Shannon entropy, and a Gini coefficient was also calculated for each TRB dataset. Phenotypes of unsorted samples were inferred by mapping TRB sequences from sorted subsets of the recipient or donor onto the same recipient's unsorted samples. Here the immuneACCESS table is served through TCRdb, limited to in-frame sequences with V and J called. Missing clones are a known gap in these copies; in checked studies unresolved V genes cover under half, and the rest lacks a known reason. V and J calls and clone size come straight from that table; D and trimming were deduced from the DNA. The table records some 7,500 clones for this sample, and not one of them appears only once. The top ten hold around 5.4% of the sample.

Interpreted using the paper, the time point label stands for: posttransplant day relative to BM transplant. The sample's treatment or condition label, in plain terms: high-dose cyclophosphamide on days +3 and +4 as single-agent GVHD prophylaxis. Patients in the PTCy group got busulfan and fludarabine conditioning, a marrow graft from a related or unrelated donor, and cyclophosphamide on days +3 and +4. PTCy-treated patients were drawn from a prospective multi-institutional clinical trial. Peripheral blood and bone marrow mononuclear cells were isolated by Ficoll-Hypaque density centrifugation and were cryopreserved.

The sample consisted of PBMCs, taken after allogeneic stem cell transplant with posttransplant cyclophosphamide. The sequence was obtained from a young adult male patient who received an allogeneic stem cell transplant from an unrelated donor, was CMV-positive, and had acute and chronic GVHD. After transplantation, some T cells may belong to the graft donor instead of the recipient. The receptor chain draws on TRBV19 and TRBJ1-6; 9 of the junction bases match TRBD1. The CDR3 protein sequence reads: CATQQGAQDSPLHF. The sequenced DNA is TGTGCCACCCAACAGGGGGCCCAGGATTCACCCCTCCACTTT.